The T cell receptor beta chain under discussion was sequenced for a study of blood T cell repertoires in COVID-19. Study information: Researchers got acute and convalescent COVID-19 samples from the United States, Italy and Spain. Nucleic acid was either cDNA or gDNA, and it came from T cells, B-cell-depleted T cells, or PBMCs.

The method was immunoSEQ multiplex PCR; TCRdb's version includes in-frame clones alone and lacks a portion of them. The sample consists of a few hundred thousand clones, 90% of them appearing once. Exposed participants encountered a COVID-19 case during the 2 weeks preceding study entry. Trimming stripped 0 bases from V and 3 bases from J, with 14 bases between. The CDR3 totals 17 residues. CDR1 SEHNR and CDR2 FQNEAQ come from the germline V gene (reference sequence). Input material: PBMCs or T cells enriched from blood (not recorded which). V is TRBV7-9 and J is TRBJ1-4; TRBD1 is a possible D gene (5 bases). The TCR comes from a man aged 25-40 years who had been exposed to COVID-19. The CDR3 DNA sequence: TGTGCCAGCAGCTTAGCGAGGAGGGGCGAGGCTAATGAAAAACTGTTTTTT. It specifies CASSLARRGEANEKLFF. Full variable domain (outside the CDR3, taken from reference TRBV7-9 and TRBJ1-4): DTGVSQNPRHKITKRGQNVTFRCDPISEHNRLYWYRQTLGQGPEFLTYFQNEAQLEKSRLLSDRFSAERPKGSFSTLEIQRTEQGDSAMYLCASSLARRGEANEKLFFGSGTQLSVL.